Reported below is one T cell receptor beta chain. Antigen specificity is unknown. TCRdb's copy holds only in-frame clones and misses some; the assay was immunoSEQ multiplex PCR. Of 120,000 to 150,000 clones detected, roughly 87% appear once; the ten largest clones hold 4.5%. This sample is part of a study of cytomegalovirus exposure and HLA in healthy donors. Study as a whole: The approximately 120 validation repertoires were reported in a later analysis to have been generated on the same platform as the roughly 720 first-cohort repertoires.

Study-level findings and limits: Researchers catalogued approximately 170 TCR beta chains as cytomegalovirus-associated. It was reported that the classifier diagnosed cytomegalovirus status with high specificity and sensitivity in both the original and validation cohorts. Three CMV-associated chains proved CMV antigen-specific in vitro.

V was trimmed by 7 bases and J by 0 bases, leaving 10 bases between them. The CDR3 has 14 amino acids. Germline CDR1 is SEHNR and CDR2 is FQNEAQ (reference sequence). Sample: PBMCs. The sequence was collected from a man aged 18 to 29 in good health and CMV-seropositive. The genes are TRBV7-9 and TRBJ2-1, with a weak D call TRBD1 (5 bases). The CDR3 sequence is CASTSGFSYNEQFF. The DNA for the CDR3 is TGTGCCAGCACATCAGGGTTCTCCTACAATGAGCAGTTCTTC.